These T cell receptor beta chains were read from a single sample in a study of T cell responses to AZD1222 COVID-19 vaccine. Clones were read by immunoSEQ multiplex PCR, and TCRdb kept only the in-frame ones, dropping some. The repertoire holds about 120,000 clones, with over 90% as singletons. Sequencing was performed on peripheral blood, taken 28 days after the second AZD1222 dose. These receptors were taken from an adult who received the AZD1222 COVID-19 vaccine. The CDR3 runs from the conserved cysteine through the conserved F or W. Size is omitted from some rows. Given values are once, few, many or a class for expanded clones.

V,size,J,CDR3
TRBV18,-,TRBJ1-1,CASSPVPSNTEAFF
TRBV27,-,TRBJ2-7,CASSLYRYYEQYF
TRBV28,-,TRBJ2-7,CASTHWTGTYEQYF
TRBV2,-,TRBJ1-2,CAKGSQGERGYGYTF
TRBV29-1,-,TRBJ2-1,CSAGSGSSYNEQFF
TRBV10-2,-,TRBJ2-1,CASSMSRDSLFAEQFF
TRBV2,-,TRBJ2-1,CASSEGPGGNEQFF
TRBV11-2,-,TRBJ1-6,CASIGQFDSPLHF
TRBV18,-,TRBJ1-5,CASSLTTGNQPQHF
TRBV2,once,TRBJ2-4,CASSDLAAGAGNIQYF
TRBV7-2,-,TRBJ2-7,CASKLAATSYEQYF
TRBV20-1,-,TRBJ1-1,CSASRTEAFF
TRBV7-9,-,TRBJ2-7,CASSFGTALRQQYF
TRBV5-1,few,TRBJ1-1,CATRFGQNTEAFF
TRBV19,-,TRBJ1-5,CASSIGRRQPQHF
TRBV2,once,TRBJ1-2,CASSTLDSFYGYTF
TRBV5-1,-,TRBJ1-4,CASSLGGQGKNEKLFF
TRBV5-4,-,TRBJ2-3,CASSLALSDTQYF
TRBV12-3/TRBV12-4,-,TRBJ1-1,CASSFGRAVEAFF
TRBV3-1/TRBV3-2,-,TRBJ2-5,CASSQVSGVSETQYF
TRBV5-4,-,TRBJ1-1,CASSWGLDRAGFF
TRBV6-4,-,TRBJ1-4,CASSAGGTNEKLFF
TRBV2,-,TRBJ1-1,CASRLLQGTSTEAFF
TRBV5-5,-,TRBJ1-1,CASSLALGSGTEAFF
TRBV5-1,-,TRBJ2-1,CASSSLAGGSYEQFF
TRBV5-1,once,TRBJ2-5,CASSSQGETQYF
TRBV7-8,-,TRBJ2-7,CASSLYPGTSGYEQYF
TRBV29-1,-,TRBJ1-1,CSVERHGREEAEAFF